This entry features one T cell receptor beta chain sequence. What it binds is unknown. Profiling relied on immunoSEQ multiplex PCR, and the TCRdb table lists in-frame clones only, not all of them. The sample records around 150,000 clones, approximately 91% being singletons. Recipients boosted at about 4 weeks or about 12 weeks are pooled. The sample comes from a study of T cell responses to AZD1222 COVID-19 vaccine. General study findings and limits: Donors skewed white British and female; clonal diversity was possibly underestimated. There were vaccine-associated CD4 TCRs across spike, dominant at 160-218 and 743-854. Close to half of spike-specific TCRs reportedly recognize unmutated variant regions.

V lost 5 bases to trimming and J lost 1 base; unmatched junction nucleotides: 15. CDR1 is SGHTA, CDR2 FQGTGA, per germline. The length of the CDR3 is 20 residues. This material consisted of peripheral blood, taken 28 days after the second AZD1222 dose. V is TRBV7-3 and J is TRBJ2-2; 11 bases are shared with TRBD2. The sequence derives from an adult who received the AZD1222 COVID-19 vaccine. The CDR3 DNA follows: TGTGCCAGCAGCCCCGGCTCCCTCCTAGCGGGGGGCGGGAACACCGGGGAGCTGTTTTTT. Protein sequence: CASSPGSLLAGGGNTGELFF.